Below, 15 T cell receptor beta chains from the same sample are listed, as sequenced in a study of cytomegalovirus exposure and HLA in healthy donors. The PCR employed 60 Vbeta primers together with 13 Jbeta primers. Only in-frame clones appear in the TCRdb table, and some are missing; sequencing was by immunoSEQ multiplex PCR. The sample lists 100,000 to 120,000 clones, around 74% occurring once. Sequenced input: PBMCs. All receptors come from a man aged 40-50 years in good health and CMV-seronegative.

This rearrangement joins TRBV6-1 to TRBJ2-1; D is ambiguous. With 3 bases removed from V and 5 bases from J, the gap between germline ends came to 5 bases. Germline CDR1 reads MNHNS; CDR2 reads SASEGT. CDR3 size: 12 residues. The CDR3 loop reads CASSDIDNEQFF. CDR3 coding DNA: TGTGCCAGCAGTGATATCGACAATGAGCAGTTCTTC.

The chain has TRBV27 and TRBJ2-6; D may be TRBD1 (6 bases). There are 17 residues in the CDR3. Trimming shortened V by 3 bases and J by 0 bases, and 12 bases separated the two germline ends. Germline CDR1 reads MNHEY; CDR2 reads SMNVEV (reference sequence). DNA of the CDR3: TGTGCCAGCAGTTTCAGGACAGCGCGCTCTGGGGCCAACGTCCTGACTTTC. This sequence encodes CASSFRTARSGANVLTF.

The chain carries TRBV11-2 and TRBJ2-5; tentative D call: TRBD1 (5 bases). V lost 3 bases and J 5 bases, leaving 16 bases between the germline ends. The CDR3 is made up of 15 amino acids. Per the germline V gene, CDR1 is SGHAT and CDR2 is FQNNGV. In DNA, the CDR3 is TGTGCCAGCAGCTTCTCAGGCAGGGCGACTGAGACCCAGTACTTC. Its protein product is CASSFSGRATETQYF.

CDR3 region: CASSTDDRVYGYTF. The DNA of the CDR3 is TGTGCCAGCAGTACTGATGACAGGGTTTATGGCTACACCTTC. The J gene is TRBJ1-2, the V gene TRBV6-5; 7 bases are shared with TRBD1. The CDR3 has 14 residues. With 5 bases clipped from V and 5 bases from J, the junction kept 8 bases outside the gene matches. Germline V lookup: CDR1 MNHEY, CDR2 SVGAGI.

V usage is TRBV7-9 and J usage is TRBJ2-7; TRBD2 aligns across 9 bases. Germline values: CDR1 SEHNR, CDR2 FQNEAQ (reference sequence). This CDR3 is built from 15 residues. Trimming at V came to 2 bases and at J to 4 bases, leaving 6 bases not matched to a gene. CDR3 sequence reads: CASSLLRGGLYEQYF. The DNA of the CDR3 is TGTGCCAGCAGCTTATTGCGGGGGGGCCTTTACGAGCAGTACTTC.

This chain connects TRBV25-1 to TRBJ1-1; the D is unclear. Germline V CDR1 and CDR2: MGHDK, SYGVNS. The V and J ends lost 9 bases and 1 base respectively, with 9 bases between them. The CDR3 sequence is 12 residues long. CDR3 loop: CASVTGNTEAFF. The CDR3 coding sequence is TGTGCCAGTGTCACGGGGAACACTGAAGCTTTCTTT.

This clone was seen a handful of times. The chain uses TRBV5-6 and TRBJ2-7; 10 positions agree with TRBD2. CDR3 length: 14 amino acids. From germline, CDR1 is SGHDT and CDR2 YYEEEE. V dropped 4 bases and J dropped 3; count of bases not matched to a gene: 4. Written as DNA, the CDR3 is TGTGCCAGCAGCGGATGGACTAGCGGCTACGAGCAGTACTTC. This sequence encodes CASSGWTSGYEQYF.

This clone was seen just once. The CDR3 DNA reads TGTGCCAGCTCCCCATGGGCGGGGCCTCGGAACACTGAAGCTTTCTTT. It codes for CASSPWAGPRNTEAFF. J is TRBJ1-1 and V is TRBV28, with D possibly being TRBD1 (5 bases). This CDR3 has 16 residues. The V gene's germline CDR1 is MDHEN and CDR2 SYDVKM. V lost 8 bases, J lost 1 base, and 20 bases lay in between.

The chain has TRBV9 and TRBJ1-1, with 8 bases fitting TRBD1. V shed 0 bases and J 4 bases; nucleotides not matched to a gene: 2. CDR1 is SGDLS, CDR2 YYNGEE, per germline. The length of the CDR3 is 14 residues. The CDR3: CASSVVTGATEAFF. CDR3 bases: TGTGCCAGCAGCGTAGTGACAGGGGCCACTGAAGCTTTCTTT.

V gene TRBV19 combines with J gene TRBJ1-5; 7 bases map to TRBD1. Germline trimming cut 0 bases from V and 0 bases from J; bases unmatched to any gene: 11. The CDR3 contains 19 residues. Germline CDR1 is LNHDA and CDR2 is SQIVND (reference sequence). In nucleotides, the CDR3 is TGTGCCAGTAGTATAGATTCCAACAGGGGCGGGTATAGCAATCAGCCCCAGCATTTT. Protein: CASSIDSNRGGYSNQPQHF.

The chain combines TRBV7-8 with TRBJ2-7; 7 nucleotides align to TRBD1. V lost 5 bases to trimming and J lost 2 bases; unmatched junction nucleotides: 6. The V gene's germline CDR1 is SGHVS and CDR2 FQNEAQ. This CDR3 spans 14 amino acids. CDR3 protein: CASSISGTAYEQYF. The CDR3 DNA sequence: TGTGCCAGCAGCATCTCCGGGACAGCCTACGAGCAGTACTTC.

This clone came up once. The chain has TRBV28 and TRBJ2-7; 7 bases map to TRBD1. The CDR3 sequence is 12 residues long. Germline V gives CDR1 MDHEN, CDR2 SYDVKM. V lost 8 bases, J lost 0 bases, and 1 base stayed unmatched. DNA of the CDR3: TGTGCCAGCGGGACAGTCTCCTACGAGCAGTACTTC. Amino acids: CASGTVSYEQYF. The whole variable domain, remainder taken from reference TRBV28 and TRBJ2-7, is DVKVTQSSRYLVKRTGEKVFLECVQDMDHENMFWYRQDPGLGLRLIYFSYDVKMKEKGDIPEGYSVSREKKERFSLILESASTNQTSMYLCASGTVSYEQYFGPGTRLTVT.

CDR3 loop: CASSLGGLGTLPRQYF. The CDR3 coding sequence is TGTGCCAGCAGCTTGGGAGGGCTAGGCACCCTCCCCAGGCAGTATTTT. The J gene is TRBJ2-3, the V gene TRBV5-6; a possible D gene is TRBD2 (5 bases). CDR1 and CDR2 (germline): SGHDT, YYEEEE. The CDR3 is 16 residues long. V was trimmed by 0 bases and J by 11 bases, leaving 22 bases between them.

This clone was counted only a few times. The rearrangement joins TRBV5-6 to TRBJ2-2; TRBD1 matches at 7 bases. The ends lost 0 bases at V and 5 bases at J; junction bases unmatched: 7. Germline-derived CDR1 and CDR2 are SGHDT and YYEEEE. The CDR3 has 16 amino acids. This CDR3 reads CASSLDGTVGTGELFF. Written as DNA, the CDR3 is TGTGCCAGCAGCTTGGATGGGACAGTAGGAACCGGGGAGCTGTTTTTT.

In DNA form, the CDR3 reads TGTGCCAGCAGCTTGGGGGCCTCTTCCTACAATGAGCAGTTCTTC. Residues: CASSLGASSYNEQFF. The V call is TRBV7-2, the J call TRBJ2-1, with a weak D call TRBD1 (6 bases). Between the trimmed V and J ends, which lost 3 bases and 1 base, there was a span of 10 bases. This CDR3 is built from 15 residues. The germline V gene encodes CDR1 SGHTA and CDR2 FQGNSA.